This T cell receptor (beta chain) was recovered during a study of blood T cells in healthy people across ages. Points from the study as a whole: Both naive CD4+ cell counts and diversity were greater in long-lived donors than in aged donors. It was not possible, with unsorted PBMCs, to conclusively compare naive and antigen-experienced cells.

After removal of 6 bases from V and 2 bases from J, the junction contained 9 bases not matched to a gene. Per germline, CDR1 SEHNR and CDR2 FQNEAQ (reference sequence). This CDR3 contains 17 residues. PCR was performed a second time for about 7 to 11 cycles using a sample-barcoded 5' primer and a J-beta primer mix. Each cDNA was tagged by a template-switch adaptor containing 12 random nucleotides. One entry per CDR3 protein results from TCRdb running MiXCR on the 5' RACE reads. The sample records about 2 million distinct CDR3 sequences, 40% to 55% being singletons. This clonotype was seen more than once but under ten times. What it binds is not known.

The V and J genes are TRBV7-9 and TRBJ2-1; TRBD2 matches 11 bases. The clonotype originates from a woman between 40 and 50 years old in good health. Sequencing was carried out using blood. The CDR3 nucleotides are TGTGCCAGCAGTCCACCGATAGCGGGGGGGACCTACAATGAGCAGTTCTTC. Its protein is CASSPPIAGGTYNEQFF.